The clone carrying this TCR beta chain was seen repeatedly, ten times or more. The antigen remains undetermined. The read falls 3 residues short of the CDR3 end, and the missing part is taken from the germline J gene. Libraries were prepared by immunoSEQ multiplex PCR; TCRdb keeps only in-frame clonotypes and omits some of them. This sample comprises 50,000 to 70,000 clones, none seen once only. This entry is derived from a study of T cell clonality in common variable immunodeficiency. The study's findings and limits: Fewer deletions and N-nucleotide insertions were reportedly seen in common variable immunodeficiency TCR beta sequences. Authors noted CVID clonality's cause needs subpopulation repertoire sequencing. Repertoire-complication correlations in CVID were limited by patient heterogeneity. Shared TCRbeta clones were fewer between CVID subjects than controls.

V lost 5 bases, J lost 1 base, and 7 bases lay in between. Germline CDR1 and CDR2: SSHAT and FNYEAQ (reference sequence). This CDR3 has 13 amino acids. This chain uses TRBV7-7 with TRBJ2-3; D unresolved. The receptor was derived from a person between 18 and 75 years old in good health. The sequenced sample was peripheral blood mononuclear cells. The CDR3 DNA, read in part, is TGTGCCAGCAGCCCCCAGGGCACAGATACG. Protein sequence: CASSPQGTDT. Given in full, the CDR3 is CASSPQGTDTQYF.